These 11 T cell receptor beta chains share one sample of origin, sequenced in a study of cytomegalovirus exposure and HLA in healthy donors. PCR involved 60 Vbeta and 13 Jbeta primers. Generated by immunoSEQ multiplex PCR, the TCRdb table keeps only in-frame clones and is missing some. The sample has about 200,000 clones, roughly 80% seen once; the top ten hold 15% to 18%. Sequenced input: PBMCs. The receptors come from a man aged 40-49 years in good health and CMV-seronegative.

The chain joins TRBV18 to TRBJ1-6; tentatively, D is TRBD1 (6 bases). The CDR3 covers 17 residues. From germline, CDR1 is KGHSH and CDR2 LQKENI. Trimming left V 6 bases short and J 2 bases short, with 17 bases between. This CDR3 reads CASSLQGGSAYNSPLHF. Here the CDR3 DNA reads TGTGCCAGCTCTCTTCAAGGGGGAAGTGCCTATAATTCACCCCTCCACTTT.

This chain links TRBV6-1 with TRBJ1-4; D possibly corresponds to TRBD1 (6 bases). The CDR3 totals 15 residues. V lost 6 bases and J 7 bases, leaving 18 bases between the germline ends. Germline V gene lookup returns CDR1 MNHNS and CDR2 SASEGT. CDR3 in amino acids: CASRGEGTMGEKLFF. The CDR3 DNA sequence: TGTGCCAGCAGGGGGGAAGGGACAATGGGTGAAAAACTGTTTTTT.

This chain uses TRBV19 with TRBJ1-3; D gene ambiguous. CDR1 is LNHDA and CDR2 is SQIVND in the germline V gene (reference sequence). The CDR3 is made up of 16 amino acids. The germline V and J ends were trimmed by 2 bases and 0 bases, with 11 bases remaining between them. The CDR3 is CASSIYAGSSGNTIYF. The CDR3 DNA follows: TGTGCCAGTAGTATATATGCAGGATCCTCTGGAAACACCATATATTTT.

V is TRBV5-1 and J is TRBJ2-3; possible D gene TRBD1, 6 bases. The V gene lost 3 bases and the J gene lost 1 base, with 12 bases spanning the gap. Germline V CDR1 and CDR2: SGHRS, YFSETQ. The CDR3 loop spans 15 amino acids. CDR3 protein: CASSYTTGGTDTQYF. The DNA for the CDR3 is TGCGCCAGCAGCTACACGACAGGCGGCACAGATACGCAGTATTTT.

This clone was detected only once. In DNA form, the CDR3 reads TGTGCCAGCAGCCCGCTCGACAGTCTTAACTATGGCTACACCTTC. Translating gives CASSPLDSLNYGYTF. J is TRBJ1-2 and V is TRBV4-2; D perhaps matches TRBD1 (5 bases). CDR3 length: 15 residues. Trimming left V 4 bases short and J 1 base short, with 13 bases between. Germline CDR1 is LGHNA and CDR2 is YNFKEQ.

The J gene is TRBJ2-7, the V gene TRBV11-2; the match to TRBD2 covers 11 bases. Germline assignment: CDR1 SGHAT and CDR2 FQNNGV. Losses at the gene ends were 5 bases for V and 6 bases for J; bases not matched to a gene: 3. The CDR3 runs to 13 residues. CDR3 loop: CASSGLAGGEQYF. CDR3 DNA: TGTGCCAGCAGCGGGCTAGCGGGGGGCGAGCAGTACTTC.

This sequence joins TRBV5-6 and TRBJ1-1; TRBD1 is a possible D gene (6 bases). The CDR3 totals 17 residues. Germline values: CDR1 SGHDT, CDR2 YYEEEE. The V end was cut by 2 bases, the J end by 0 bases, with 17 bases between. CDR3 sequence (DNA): TGTGCCAGCAGCTTTGGGGGCCGGGGGGCAATGAACACTGAAGCTTTCTTT. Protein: CASSFGGRGAMNTEAFF.

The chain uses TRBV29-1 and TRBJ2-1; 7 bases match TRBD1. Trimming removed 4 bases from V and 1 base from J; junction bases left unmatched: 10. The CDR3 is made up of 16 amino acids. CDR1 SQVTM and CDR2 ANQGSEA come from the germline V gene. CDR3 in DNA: TGCAGCGTTGGGTGGACAGGATTAAGTTCCTACAATGAGCAGTTCTTC. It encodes CSVGWTGLSSYNEQFF.

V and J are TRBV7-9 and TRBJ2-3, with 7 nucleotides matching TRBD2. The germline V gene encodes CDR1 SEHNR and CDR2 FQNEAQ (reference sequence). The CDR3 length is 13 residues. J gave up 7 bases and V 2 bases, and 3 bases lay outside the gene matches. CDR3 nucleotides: TGTGCCAGCAGCTTAATGGGAGGGAATACGCAGTATTTT. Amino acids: CASSLMGGNTQYF.

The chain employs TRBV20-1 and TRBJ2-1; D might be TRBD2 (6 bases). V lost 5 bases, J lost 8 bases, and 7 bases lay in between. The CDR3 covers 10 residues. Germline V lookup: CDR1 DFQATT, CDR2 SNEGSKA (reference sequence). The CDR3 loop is CSAWGDEQFF. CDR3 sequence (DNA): TGCAGTGCTTGGGGGGATGAGCAGTTCTTC.

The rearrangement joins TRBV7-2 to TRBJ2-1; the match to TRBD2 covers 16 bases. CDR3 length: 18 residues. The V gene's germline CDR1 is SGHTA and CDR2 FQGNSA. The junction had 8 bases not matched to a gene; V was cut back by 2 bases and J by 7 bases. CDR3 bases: TGTGCCAGCAGCTTACAGGGACTAGCGGGAGGGCCTATGAATGAGCAGTTCTTC. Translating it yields CASSLQGLAGGPMNEQFF. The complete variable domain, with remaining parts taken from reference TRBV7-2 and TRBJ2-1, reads GAGVSQSPSNKVTEKGKDVELRCDPISGHTALYWYRQSLGQGLEFLIYFQGNSAPDKSGLPSDRFSAERTGGSVSTLTIQRTQQEDSAVYLCASSLQGLAGGPMNEQFFGPGTRLTVL.